What follows is one T cell receptor beta chain and its context. Per germline, CDR1 SGHDN and CDR2 FVKESK. This CDR3 is built from 13 residues. The V gene lost 4 bases and the J gene lost 2 bases, with 9 bases spanning the gap. The data were taken from a study of blood T cell repertoires in COVID-19. Across the whole study: Material from acute and convalescent COVID-19 was sourced from the United States, Italy and Spain.

The assay was immunoSEQ multiplex PCR, and TCRdb's table has in-frame clones only and misses some. This table holds around 130,000 clones, around 77% found once. The specimen was peripheral blood. The TCR sequence derives from a human donor in a cohort sampled during active COVID-19. The rearrangement joins TRBV14 to TRBJ2-7; tentatively, D is TRBD1 (6 bases). CDR3 sequence: CASSRDTPYEQYF. CDR3 nucleotides: TGTGCCAGCAGCCGGGACACTCCCTACGAGCAGTACTTC.